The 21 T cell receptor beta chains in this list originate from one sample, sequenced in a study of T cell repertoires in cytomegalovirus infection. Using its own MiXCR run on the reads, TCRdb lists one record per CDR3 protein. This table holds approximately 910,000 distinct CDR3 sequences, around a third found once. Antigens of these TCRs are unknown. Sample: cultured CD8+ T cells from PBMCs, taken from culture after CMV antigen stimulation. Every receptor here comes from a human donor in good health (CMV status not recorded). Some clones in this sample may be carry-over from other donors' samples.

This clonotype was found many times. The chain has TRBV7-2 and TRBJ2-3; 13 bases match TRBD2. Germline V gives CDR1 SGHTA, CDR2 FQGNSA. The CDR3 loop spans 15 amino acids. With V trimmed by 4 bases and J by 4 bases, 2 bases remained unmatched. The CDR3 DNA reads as TGTGCCAGCAGCTGGACTAGCGGGGGTTCAGATACGCAGTATTTT. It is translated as CASSWTSGGSDTQYF.

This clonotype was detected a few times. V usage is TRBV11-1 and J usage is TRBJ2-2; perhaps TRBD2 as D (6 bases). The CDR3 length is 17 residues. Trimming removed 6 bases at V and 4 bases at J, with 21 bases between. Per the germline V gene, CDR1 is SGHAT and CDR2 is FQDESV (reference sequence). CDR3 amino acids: CASSAYVAEGSTGELFF. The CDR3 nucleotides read TGTGCCAGCAGTGCTTACGTAGCGGAGGGGAGCACCGGGGAGCTGTTTTTT.

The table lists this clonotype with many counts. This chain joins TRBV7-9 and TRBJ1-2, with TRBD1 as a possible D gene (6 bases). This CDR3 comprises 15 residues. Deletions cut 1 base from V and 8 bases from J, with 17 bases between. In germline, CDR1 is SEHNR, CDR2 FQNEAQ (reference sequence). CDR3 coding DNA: TGTGCCAGCAGCTTAGGAAACAGGGTATGGGACGGCTACACCTTC. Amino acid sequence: CASSLGNRVWDGYTF.

The CDR3: CSASPVEGWSVYGYTF. CDR3 bases: TGCAGTGCTAGTCCCGTAGAGGGGTGGAGTGTCTATGGCTACACCTTC. The chain carries TRBV20-1 and TRBJ1-2, with D tentatively TRBD1 (5 bases). Germline-derived CDR1 and CDR2 are DFQATT and SNEGSKA (reference sequence). The V and J ends lost 3 bases and 4 bases respectively, with 21 bases between them. The CDR3 has 16 amino acids.

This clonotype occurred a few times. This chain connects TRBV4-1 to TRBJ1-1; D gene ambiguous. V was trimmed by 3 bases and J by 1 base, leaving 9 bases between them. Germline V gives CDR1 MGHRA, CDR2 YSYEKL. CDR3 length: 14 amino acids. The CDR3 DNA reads TGCGCCAGCAGCCAGGCTAGGCCGAACACTGAAGCTTTCTTT. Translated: CASSQARPNTEAFF.

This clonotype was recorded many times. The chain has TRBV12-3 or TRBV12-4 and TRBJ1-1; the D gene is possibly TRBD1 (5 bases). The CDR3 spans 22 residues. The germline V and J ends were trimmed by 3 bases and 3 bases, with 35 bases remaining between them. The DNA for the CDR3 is TGTGCCAGCAGTTTTCAGATCGAGGGACCTACGTCTCTGGAGGGGTGGGACACTGAAGCTTTCTTT. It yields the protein CASSFQIEGPTSLEGWDTEAFF.

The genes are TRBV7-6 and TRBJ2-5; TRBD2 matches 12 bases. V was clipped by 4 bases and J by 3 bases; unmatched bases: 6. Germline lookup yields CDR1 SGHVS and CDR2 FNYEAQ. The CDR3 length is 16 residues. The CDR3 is CASSSGLAGKKETQYF. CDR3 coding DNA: TGTGCCAGCAGCTCCGGACTAGCGGGGAAAAAAGAGACCCAGTACTTC.

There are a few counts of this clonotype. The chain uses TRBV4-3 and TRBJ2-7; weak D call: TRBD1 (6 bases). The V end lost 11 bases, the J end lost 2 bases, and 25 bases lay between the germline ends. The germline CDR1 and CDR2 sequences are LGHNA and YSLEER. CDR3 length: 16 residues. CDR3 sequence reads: CALSQLGQGLPYEQYV. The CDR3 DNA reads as TGCGCCTTAAGCCAACTAGGGCAGGGGCTTCCCTACGAGCAGTACGTC.

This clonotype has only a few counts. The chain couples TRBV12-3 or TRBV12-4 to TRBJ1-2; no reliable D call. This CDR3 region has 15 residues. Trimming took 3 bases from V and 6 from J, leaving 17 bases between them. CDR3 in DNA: TGTGCCAGCAGTTTTATAGGCAGACCTAGAGATGGCTACACCTTC. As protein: CASSFIGRPRDGYTF.

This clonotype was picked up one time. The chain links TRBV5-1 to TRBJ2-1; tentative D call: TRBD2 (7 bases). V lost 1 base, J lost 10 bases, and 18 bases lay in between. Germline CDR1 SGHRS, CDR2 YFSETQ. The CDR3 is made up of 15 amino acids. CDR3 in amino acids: CASSLRTGGDREQFF. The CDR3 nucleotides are TGCGCCAGCAGCTTGAGAACGGGGGGAGACAGGGAGCAGTTCTTC.

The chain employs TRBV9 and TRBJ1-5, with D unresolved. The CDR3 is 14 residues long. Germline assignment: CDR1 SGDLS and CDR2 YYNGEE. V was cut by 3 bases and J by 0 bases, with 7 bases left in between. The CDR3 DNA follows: TGTGCCAGCAGCGAAAACTATAGCAATCAGCCCCAGCATTTT. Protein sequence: CASSENYSNQPQHF.

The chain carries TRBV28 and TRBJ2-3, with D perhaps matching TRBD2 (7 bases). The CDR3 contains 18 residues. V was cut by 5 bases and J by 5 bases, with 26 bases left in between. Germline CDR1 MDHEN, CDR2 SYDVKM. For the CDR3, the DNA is TGTGCCAGCAGTCCACAGCCCCTCGGGGGGCGCGGACTAGATACGCAGTATTTT. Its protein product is CASSPQPLGGRGLDTQYF.

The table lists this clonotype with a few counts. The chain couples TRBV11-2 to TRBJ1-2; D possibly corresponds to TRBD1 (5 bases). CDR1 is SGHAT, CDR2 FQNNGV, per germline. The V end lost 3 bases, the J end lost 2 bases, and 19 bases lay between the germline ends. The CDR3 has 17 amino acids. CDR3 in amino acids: CASSFWVRGTANYGYTF. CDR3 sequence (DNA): TGTGCCAGCAGCTTCTGGGTTAGAGGGACCGCAAACTATGGCTACACCTTC.

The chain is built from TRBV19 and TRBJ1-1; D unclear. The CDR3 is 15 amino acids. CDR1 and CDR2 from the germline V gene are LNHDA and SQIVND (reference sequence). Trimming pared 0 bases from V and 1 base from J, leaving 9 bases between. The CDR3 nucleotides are TGTGCCAGTAGTATAGATCACCCCGCGAACACTGAAGCTTTCTTT. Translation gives CASSIDHPANTEAFF.

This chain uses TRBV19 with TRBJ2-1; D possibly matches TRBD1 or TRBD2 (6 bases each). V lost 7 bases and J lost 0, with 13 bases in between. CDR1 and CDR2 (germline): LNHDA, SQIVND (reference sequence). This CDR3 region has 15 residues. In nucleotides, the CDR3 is TGTGCCAGTACAAAGGGGGGAAGCTCCTACAATGAGCAGTTCTTC. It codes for CASTKGGSSYNEQFF. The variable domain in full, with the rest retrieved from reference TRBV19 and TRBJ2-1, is DGGITQSPKYLFRKEGQNVTLSCEQNLNHDAMYWYRQDPGQGLRLIYYSQIVNDFQKGDIAEGYSVSREKKESFPLTVTSAQKNPTAFYLCASTKGGSSYNEQFFGPGTRLTVL.

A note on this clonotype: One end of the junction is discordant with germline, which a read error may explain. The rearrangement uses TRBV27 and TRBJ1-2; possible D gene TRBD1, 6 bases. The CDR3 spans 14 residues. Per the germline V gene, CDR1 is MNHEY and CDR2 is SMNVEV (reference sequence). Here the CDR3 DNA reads TGTGTCAGCAGTTTCTCCGGGACAATCTATGGCTACACCTTC. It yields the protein CVSSFSGTIYGYTF.

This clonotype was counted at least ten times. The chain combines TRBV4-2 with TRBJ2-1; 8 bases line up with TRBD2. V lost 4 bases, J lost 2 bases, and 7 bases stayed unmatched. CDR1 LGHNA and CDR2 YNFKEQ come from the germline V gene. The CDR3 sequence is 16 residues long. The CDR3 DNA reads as TGTGCCAGCAGCCCGGGGGGGAACCTAGCCTACAATGAGCAGTTCTTC. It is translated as CASSPGGNLAYNEQFF.

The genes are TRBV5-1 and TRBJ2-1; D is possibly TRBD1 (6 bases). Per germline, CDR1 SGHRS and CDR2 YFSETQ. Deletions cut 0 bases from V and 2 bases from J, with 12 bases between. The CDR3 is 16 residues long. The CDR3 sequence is CASSLAGRGPYNEQFF. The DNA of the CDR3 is TGCGCCAGCAGCTTGGCCGGCAGGGGACCCTACAATGAGCAGTTCTTC. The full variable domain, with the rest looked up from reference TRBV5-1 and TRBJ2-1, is KAGVTQTPRYLIKTRGQQVTLSCSPISGHRSVSWYQQTPGQGLQFLFEYFSETQRNKGNFPGRFSGRQFSNSRSEMNVSTLELGDSALYLCASSLAGRGPYNEQFFGPGTRLTVL.

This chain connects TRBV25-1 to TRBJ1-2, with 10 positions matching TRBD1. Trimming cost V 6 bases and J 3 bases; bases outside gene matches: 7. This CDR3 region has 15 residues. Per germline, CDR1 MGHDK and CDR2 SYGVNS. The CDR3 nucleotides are TGTGCCAGCAGCGGGGACAGGGGTGTAGACTATGGCTACACCTTC. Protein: CASSGDRGVDYGYTF.

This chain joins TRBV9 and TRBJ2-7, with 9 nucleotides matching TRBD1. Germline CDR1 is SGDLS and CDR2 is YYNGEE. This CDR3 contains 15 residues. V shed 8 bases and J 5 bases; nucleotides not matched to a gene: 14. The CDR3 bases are TGTGCCAGTTCGAGACAGGGGGGAACCGGAGACGAGCAGTACTTC. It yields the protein CASSRQGGTGDEQYF.

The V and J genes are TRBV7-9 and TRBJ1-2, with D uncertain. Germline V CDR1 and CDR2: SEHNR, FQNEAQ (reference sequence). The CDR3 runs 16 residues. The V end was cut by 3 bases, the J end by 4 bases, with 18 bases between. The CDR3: CASSFAWAIQLYGYTF. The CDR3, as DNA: TGTGCCAGCAGCTTCGCTTGGGCGATACAGCTCTATGGCTACACCTTC. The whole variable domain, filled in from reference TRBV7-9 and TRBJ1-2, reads DTGVSQNPRHKITKRGQNVTFRCDPISEHNRLYWYRQTLGQGPEFLTYFQNEAQLEKSRLLSDRFSAERPKGSFSTLEIQRTEQGDSAMYLCASSFAWAIQLYGYTFGSGTRLTVV.